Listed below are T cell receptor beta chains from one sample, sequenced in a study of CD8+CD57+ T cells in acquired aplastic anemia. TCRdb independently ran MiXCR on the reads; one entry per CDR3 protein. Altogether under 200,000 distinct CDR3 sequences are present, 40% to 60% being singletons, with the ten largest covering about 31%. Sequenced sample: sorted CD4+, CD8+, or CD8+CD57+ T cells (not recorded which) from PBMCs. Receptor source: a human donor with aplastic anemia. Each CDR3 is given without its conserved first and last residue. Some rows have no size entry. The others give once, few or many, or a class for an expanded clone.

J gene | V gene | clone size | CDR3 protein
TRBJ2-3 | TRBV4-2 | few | ASSPLAARPSTDTQY
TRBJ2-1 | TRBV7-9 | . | ASSLDSFERQF
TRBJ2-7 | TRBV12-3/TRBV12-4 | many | ASSFSSGNYEQY
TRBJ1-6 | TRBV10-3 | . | AISAIDSGSPLH
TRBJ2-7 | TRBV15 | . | ATSGRNGVGSEQY
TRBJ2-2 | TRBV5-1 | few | ASSFSLAEINTGELF
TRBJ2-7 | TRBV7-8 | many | ASSQTGNYEQY
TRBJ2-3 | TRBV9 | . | ASSVGSITDTQY
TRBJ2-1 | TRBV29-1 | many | SAAPPGGHEQF
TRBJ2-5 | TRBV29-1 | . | SVAGGHRGQETQY
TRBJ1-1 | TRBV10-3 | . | AISDQWQMMNTEAF
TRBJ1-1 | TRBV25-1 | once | ASSNFPIPNTEAF
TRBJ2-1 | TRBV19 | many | ASSMEVGMGGRSSYNEQF
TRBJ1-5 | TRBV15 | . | ATSRDLGQARLNQPQH
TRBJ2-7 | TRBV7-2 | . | ASSSGGLSYNEQY
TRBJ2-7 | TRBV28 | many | ASSPWGQLYEQY
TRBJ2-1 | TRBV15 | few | ATSSWVYDEQF
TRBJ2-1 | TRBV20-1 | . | SAGRLAGGNEQF
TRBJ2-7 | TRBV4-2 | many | ASSQDTLAGGYEQY
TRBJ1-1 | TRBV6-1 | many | ASSAMDRGSEAF
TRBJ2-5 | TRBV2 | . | ASEGQGTPETQY
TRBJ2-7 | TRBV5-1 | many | ASSPGQGGREQY
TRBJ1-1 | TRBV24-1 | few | ATSGQGATEAF
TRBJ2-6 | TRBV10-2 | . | ASIGQPAGANVLT
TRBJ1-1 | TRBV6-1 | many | ASTTPDADTEAF
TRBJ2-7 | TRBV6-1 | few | ASSVPGGSSYEQY
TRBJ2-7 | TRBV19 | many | ASSIVGDPPPEQY
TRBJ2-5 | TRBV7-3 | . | ASRPGTHNRETQY
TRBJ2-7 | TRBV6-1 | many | ASSEGQGAGYEQY
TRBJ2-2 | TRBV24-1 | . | ATSDFLGENTGELF
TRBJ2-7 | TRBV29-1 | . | SVVDRNYEQY
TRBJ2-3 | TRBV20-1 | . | SAAPGGGPQDTQY
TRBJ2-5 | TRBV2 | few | ASSQMGLPQETQY
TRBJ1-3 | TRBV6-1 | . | ASISDGRSGNTIY
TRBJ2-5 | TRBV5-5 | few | ASTVSVREVQETQY
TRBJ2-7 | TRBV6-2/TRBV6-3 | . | ASSYALQDPYEQY
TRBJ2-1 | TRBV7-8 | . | ASSLLQGANNEQF
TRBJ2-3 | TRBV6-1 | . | ASSEAYFSSPIDTQY
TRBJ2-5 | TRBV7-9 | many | ASSQETQY
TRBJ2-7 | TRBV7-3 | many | ASSLTSSYEQY
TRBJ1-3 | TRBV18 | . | ASSPGDRTGNTIY
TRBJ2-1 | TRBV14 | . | ASSQESTSGGTHVGYNEQF
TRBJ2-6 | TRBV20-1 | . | SATLGAQGANVLT
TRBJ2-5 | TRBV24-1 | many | ATSDPYQETQY
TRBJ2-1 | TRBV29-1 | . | SDFINEQF
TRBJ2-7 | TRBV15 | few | ATSPGTGAYEQY
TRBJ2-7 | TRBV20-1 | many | SASYGPYEQY
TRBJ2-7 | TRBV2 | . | ASSNGGWQY
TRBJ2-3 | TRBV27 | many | ASWGDTQY
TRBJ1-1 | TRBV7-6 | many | ASSWGTGGDSTEAF
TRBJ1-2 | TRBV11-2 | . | ASSPLPGPTSYGYT
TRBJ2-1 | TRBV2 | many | ASSEMDATAGNNEQF
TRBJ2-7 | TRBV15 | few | ATSRAFLEEQY
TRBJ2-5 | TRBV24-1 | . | ATSDLKTGNQETQY
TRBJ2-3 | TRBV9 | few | ASSVDSGRGTDTQY
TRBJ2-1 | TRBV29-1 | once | SAERNEQF
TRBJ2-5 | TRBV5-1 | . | ASSTGQGGGETQY
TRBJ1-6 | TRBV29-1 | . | SVEQGIGNHSPLH
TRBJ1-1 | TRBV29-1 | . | SVVQGGTEAF